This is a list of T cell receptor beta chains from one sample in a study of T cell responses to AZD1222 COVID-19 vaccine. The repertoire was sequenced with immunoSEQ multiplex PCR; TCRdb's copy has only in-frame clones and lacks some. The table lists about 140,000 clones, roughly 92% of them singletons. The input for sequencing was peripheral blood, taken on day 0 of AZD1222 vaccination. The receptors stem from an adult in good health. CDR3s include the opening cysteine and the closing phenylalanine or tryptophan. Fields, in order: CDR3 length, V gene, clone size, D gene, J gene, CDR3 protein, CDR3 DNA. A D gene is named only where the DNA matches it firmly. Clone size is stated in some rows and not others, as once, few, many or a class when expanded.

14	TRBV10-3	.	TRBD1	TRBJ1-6	CAISSTGAESPLHF	TGTGCCATCAGTTCGACAGGGGCGGAATCACCCCTCCACTTT
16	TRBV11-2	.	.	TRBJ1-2	CASTLGNGNFGYGYTF	TGTGCCAGCACCTTGGGGAATGGAAATTTTGGTTATGGCTACACCTTC
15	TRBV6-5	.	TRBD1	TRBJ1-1	CATKDRQGAGTEAFF	TGTGCCACCAAAGACCGACAGGGGGCAGGAACTGAAGCTTTCTTT
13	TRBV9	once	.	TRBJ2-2	CASSVEGSGELFF	TGTGCCAGCAGCGTAGAGGGGTCCGGGGAGCTGTTTTTT
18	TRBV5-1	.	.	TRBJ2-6	CASSLRIGYFSGANVLTF	TGCGCCAGCAGCTTGAGAATAGGGTACTTCTCTGGGGCCAACGTCCTGACTTTC
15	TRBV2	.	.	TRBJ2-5	CASSAQASWEETQYF	TGTGCCAGCAGTGCCCAGGCGAGCTGGGAAGAGACCCAGTACTTC
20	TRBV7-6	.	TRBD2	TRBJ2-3	CASSPPRGSGTAQGTDTQYF	TGTGCCAGCAGCCCTCCGCGGGGTAGCGGGACCGCACAAGGGACAGATACGCAGTATTTT
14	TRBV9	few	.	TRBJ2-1	CASTRDTSHNEQFF	TGTGCCAGCACCCGGGACACGAGTCACAATGAGCAGTTCTTC
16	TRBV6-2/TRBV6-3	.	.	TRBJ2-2	CASSYFWGANTGELFF	TGTGCCAGCAGTTACTTTTGGGGGGCGAACACCGGGGAGCTGTTTTTT
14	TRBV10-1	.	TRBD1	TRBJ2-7	CASSSGTGPYEQYF	TGCGCCAGCAGTTCCGGGACAGGGCCCTACGAGCAGTACTTC
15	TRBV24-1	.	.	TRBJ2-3	CATSDVRTGTDTQYF	TGTGCCACCAGTGATGTACGGACAGGCACAGATACGCAGTATTTT
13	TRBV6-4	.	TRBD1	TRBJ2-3	CASYGQGTDTQYF	TGTGCCAGCTACGGACAGGGCACAGATACGCAGTATTTT
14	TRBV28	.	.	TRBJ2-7	CASNQGGGPDEQYF	TGTGCCAGCAACCAGGGAGGGGGGCCCGACGAGCAGTACTTC